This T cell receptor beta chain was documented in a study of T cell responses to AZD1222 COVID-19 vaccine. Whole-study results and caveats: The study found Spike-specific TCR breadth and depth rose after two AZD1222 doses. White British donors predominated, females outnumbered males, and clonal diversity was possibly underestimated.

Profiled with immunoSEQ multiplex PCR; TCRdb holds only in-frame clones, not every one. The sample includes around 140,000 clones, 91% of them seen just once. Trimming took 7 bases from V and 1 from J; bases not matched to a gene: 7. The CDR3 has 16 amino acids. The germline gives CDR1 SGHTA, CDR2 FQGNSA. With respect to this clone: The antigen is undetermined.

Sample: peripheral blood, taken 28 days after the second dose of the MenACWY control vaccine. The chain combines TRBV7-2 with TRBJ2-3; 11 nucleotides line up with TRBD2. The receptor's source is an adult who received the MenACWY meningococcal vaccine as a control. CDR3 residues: CASTGQLAGGTDTQYF. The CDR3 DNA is TGTGCCAGCACCGGGCAACTAGCGGGAGGCACAGATACGCAGTATTTT.